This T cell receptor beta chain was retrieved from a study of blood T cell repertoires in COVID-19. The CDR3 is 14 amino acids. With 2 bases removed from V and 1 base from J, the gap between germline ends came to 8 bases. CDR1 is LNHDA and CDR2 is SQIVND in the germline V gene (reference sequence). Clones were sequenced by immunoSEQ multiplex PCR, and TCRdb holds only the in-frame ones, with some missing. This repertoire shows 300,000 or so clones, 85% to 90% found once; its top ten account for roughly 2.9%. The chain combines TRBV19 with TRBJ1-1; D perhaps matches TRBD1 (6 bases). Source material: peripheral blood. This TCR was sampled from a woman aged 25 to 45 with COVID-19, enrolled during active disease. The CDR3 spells CASSITGKNTEAFF. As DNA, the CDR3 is TGTGCCAGTAGTATAACAGGGAAGAACACTGAAGCTTTCTTT.